The 20 T cell receptor beta chains below come from one sample, sequenced in a study of cytomegalovirus exposure and HLA in healthy donors (dated by TCRdb to the late 2010s). Preparation of the library involved the immunoSEQ multiplex PCR assay. A mixture of 60 forward primers for TCR Vbeta segments and 13 reverse primers for TCR Jbeta segments was used in the multiplex PCR. Not all clones reach the TCRdb copy of this immuneACCESS table, which keeps in-frame sequences only. Checked studies attribute under half of the gap to unresolved V genes and leave the rest unexplained. This sample is represented by 160,000 or so clones; roughly 80% of them were singletons. More than 0.85% of the sample comes from the top ten. The sample consisted of PBMCs. These receptors all come from a man aged 25-45 years in good health and CMV-seronegative.

This clone has just one count. The rearrangement joins TRBV7-6 to TRBJ2-7; a possible D gene is TRBD2 (5 bases). The V gene lost 7 bases and the J gene lost 0 bases, with 13 bases spanning the gap. There are 14 residues in the CDR3. Germline V gene lookup returns CDR1 SGHVS and CDR2 FNYEAQ. This chain's CDR3 is CASTPEEGSYEQYF. In DNA form, the CDR3 reads TGTGCCAGCACCCCCGAAGAGGGCTCCTACGAGCAGTACTTC.

The chain carries TRBV19 and TRBJ1-5; no firm D call. Germline V CDR1 and CDR2: LNHDA, SQIVND (reference sequence). The CDR3 runs 16 residues. Deletions cut 4 bases from V and 5 bases from J, with 18 bases between. The DNA for the CDR3 is TGTGCCAGTAGTAGTACCCCTAGCGAAAACGATCAGCCCCAGCATTTT. Protein: CASSSTPSENDQPQHF.

This sequence joins TRBV6-1 and TRBJ1-1; TRBD1 aligns across 8 bases. CDR1 and CDR2 (germline): MNHNS, SASEGT. This CDR3 spans 15 amino acids. The junction had 6 bases not matched to a gene; V was cut back by 5 bases and J by 1 base. For the CDR3, the DNA is TGTGCCAGCAGTCAGTACAGGGGGGCGAACACTGAAGCTTTCTTT. It specifies CASSQYRGANTEAFF.

The chain employs TRBV5-1 and TRBJ2-1; D call uncertain. Between the trimmed V and J ends, which lost 0 bases and 8 bases, there was a span of 6 bases. Germline V lookup: CDR1 SGHRS, CDR2 YFSETQ. The length of the CDR3 is 12 residues. CDR3 sequence reads: CASSLAGHEQFF. The CDR3 region has the DNA TGCGCCAGCAGCTTGGCTGGCCATGAGCAGTTCTTC.

The rearrangement joins TRBV30 to TRBJ1-3; 7 bases map to TRBD1. Germline lookup yields CDR1 GTSNPN and CDR2 SVGIG (reference sequence). Trimming cost V 5 bases and J 7 bases; bases outside gene matches: 11. CDR3 length: 14 residues. For the CDR3, the DNA is TGTGCCTGGCAAGAGGGGGCCCTTAGGAACACCATATATTTT. Translated: CAWQEGALRNTIYF.

The gene calls are TRBV4-3 and TRBJ2-5; TRBD2 matches 16 bases. Trimming removed 0 bases from V and 7 bases from J; junction bases left unmatched: 5. The CDR3 runs 17 residues. Germline assignment: CDR1 LGHNA and CDR2 YSLEER. The CDR3 protein is CASSQEGLAGGPVTQYF. The CDR3 coding sequence is TGCGCCAGCAGCCAAGAGGGACTAGCGGGAGGGCCAGTGACCCAGTACTTC.

V usage is TRBV15 and J usage is TRBJ1-2; D might be TRBD1 (5 bases). This CDR3 has 15 amino acids. Germline V gene sequence: CDR1 LNHNV, CDR2 YYDKDF (reference sequence). V dropped 1 base and J dropped 6 bases, with 15 bases sitting between them. CDR3 DNA sequence: TGTGCCACCAGCAGAGTGGATCAGGGATGGAATGGCTACACCTTC. Its translation: CATSRVDQGWNGYTF.

This clone was counted ten times or more. The chain joins TRBV4-1 to TRBJ1-1; D is perhaps TRBD1 (6 bases). Trimming left V 3 bases short and J 1 base short, with 15 bases between. CDR1 MGHRA and CDR2 YSYEKL come from the germline V gene. This CDR3 spans 16 amino acids. In DNA, the CDR3 is TGCGCCAGCAGCCAGAGGACAGATTCCCCGAACACTGAAGCTTTCTTT. Translated: CASSQRTDSPNTEAFF.

This sequence joins TRBV6-4 and TRBJ2-7; D is possibly TRBD1 (6 bases). The V gene's germline CDR1 is MRHNA and CDR2 SNTAGT. The V and J ends lost 5 bases and 6 bases respectively, with 17 bases between them. This CDR3 is 14 amino acids long. The CDR3 bases are TGTGCCAGCAGTTGGGACATGGGGGCCTCCGAGCAGTACTTC. The encoded protein is CASSWDMGASEQYF.

This chain joins TRBV6-1 and TRBJ1-1; 7 bases are shared with TRBD1. The CDR3 consists of 14 residues. CDR1 is MNHNS, CDR2 SASEGT, per germline. With V trimmed by 11 bases and J by 4 bases, 13 bases remained unmatched. The CDR3 nucleotides are TGTGCCTTATTGAGGGACAGTGGGTCCACTGAAGCTTTCTTT. It specifies CALLRDSGSTEAFF.

This rearrangement joins TRBV13 to TRBJ2-2; 11 nucleotides match TRBD2. CDR1 and CDR2 from the germline V gene are PRHDT and FYEKMQ (reference sequence). This CDR3 comprises 18 residues. Unmatched junction bases numbered 6, after V lost 3 bases and J lost 0 bases. CDR3 in amino acids: CASSFRLAGFSNTGELFF. The CDR3 DNA reads TGTGCCAGCAGCTTCAGACTAGCGGGATTTTCGAACACCGGGGAGCTGTTTTTT.

This chain links TRBV5-1 with TRBJ1-3, with TRBD1 identical over 8 bases. J lost 5 bases, V lost 1 base, and 11 bases had no gene match. The CDR3 extends over 17 amino acids. The V gene's germline CDR1 is SGHRS and CDR2 YFSETQ. Written as DNA, the CDR3 is TGCGCCAGCAGCTTGATCAGCGGACAGGGCTTTAGAAACACCATATATTTT. Translation gives CASSLISGQGFRNTIYF.

This clone was detected a few times. The chain recombines TRBV19 with TRBJ1-3; D may be TRBD1 (5 bases). This CDR3 region has 15 residues. Germline assignment: CDR1 LNHDA and CDR2 SQIVND (reference sequence). Deletions cut 9 bases from V and 0 bases from J, with 15 bases between. Written as DNA, the CDR3 is TGTGCCAGCCGGTGGGGGGATGACTCTGGAAACACCATATATTTT. Amino acid sequence: CASRWGDDSGNTIYF. The complete variable domain, with remaining parts taken from reference TRBV19 and TRBJ1-3, reads DGGITQSPKYLFRKEGQNVTLSCEQNLNHDAMYWYRQDPGQGLRLIYYSQIVNDFQKGDIAEGYSVSREKKESFPLTVTSAQKNPTAFYLCASRWGDDSGNTIYFGEGSWLTVV.

The CDR3 reads CASRGTRSYNEQFF. The CDR3 region has the DNA TGTGCCAGCAGAGGGACTAGATCCTACAATGAGCAGTTCTTC. The V and J genes are TRBV2 and TRBJ2-1, with 8 bases identical to TRBD2. CDR3 length: 14 residues. Trimming at V came to 6 bases and at J to 1 base, leaving 2 bases not matched to a gene. Germline V gene sequence: CDR1 SNHLY, CDR2 FYNNEI.

The chain couples TRBV6-5 to TRBJ1-5; TRBD1 matches at 7 bases. Germline values: CDR1 MNHEY, CDR2 SVGAGI. The CDR3 loop spans 14 amino acids. The trim removed 2 bases at V and 5 bases at J, leaving 3 bases unmatched. DNA of the CDR3: TGTGCCAGCAGTTACGGGACAGACCATCAGCCCCAGCATTTT. Translation gives CASSYGTDHQPQHF.

This clone was seen a handful of times. The chain links TRBV11-3 to TRBJ2-2; 10 nucleotides match TRBD2. Germline trimming cut 5 bases from V and 0 bases from J; bases unmatched to any gene: 12. Germline V gives CDR1 SGHNT, CDR2 YENEEA. The CDR3 has 19 residues. The CDR3 protein is CASSNPAWTSGSNTGELFF. CDR3 in DNA: TGTGCCAGCAGCAACCCCGCGTGGACTAGCGGCTCGAACACCGGGGAGCTGTTTTTT.

The V gene is TRBV5-4, the J gene TRBJ2-5; a weak D match, TRBD2 (5 bases). Germline V lookup: CDR1 SGHNT, CDR2 YYREEE (reference sequence). The ends were cut back, 1 base at V and 5 bases at J, with 9 bases in the middle. The CDR3 is 13 amino acids. CDR3 residues: CASSLPGSETQYF. As DNA, the CDR3 is TGTGCCAGCAGCTTGCCGGGGTCGGAGACCCAGTACTTC.

This clone has just a few counts. The chain carries TRBV7-9 and TRBJ2-2; 8 nucleotides agree with TRBD1. The CDR3 contains 14 residues. With 5 bases clipped from V and 7 bases from J, the junction kept 6 bases outside the gene matches. Looked up from germline, CDR1 is SEHNR and CDR2 is FQNEAQ (reference sequence). CDR3 in DNA: TGTGCCAGCAGCCCCAGGGGGCCCAACGGGGAGCTGTTTTTT. This encodes CASSPRGPNGELFF.

The J gene is TRBJ2-5, the V gene TRBV21-1; TRBD2 is the table's D call and was not checked against the DNA. The closer fit of TRBJ2-7 to the DNA end suggests the J call may be wrong. TRBV21-1 is reported as a pseudogene. The CDR3 has 16 residues. CDR3 region: CASSKDPSGARDEQYF. The CDR3 DNA follows: TGTGCCAGCAGCAAAGACCCTAGCGGCGCTAGGGACGAGCAGTACTTC.

V usage is TRBV10-3 and J usage is TRBJ2-3; 9 bases line up with TRBD2. Germline lookup yields CDR1 ENHRY and CDR2 SYGVKD. The CDR3 runs to 16 residues. Trimming cost V 4 bases and J 2 bases; bases outside gene matches: 7. In DNA, the CDR3 is TGTGCCATCAGTGGTCCTAGCGGGGCGACCACAGATACGCAGTATTTT. It yields the protein CAISGPSGATTDTQYF.